This T cell receptor (beta chain) was observed in a study of T cells in Graves' hyperthyroidism and ophthalmopathy. Study-wide points: For ophthalmopathy, model prediction preceded onset by a median around six months. Stable hyperthyroidism was told apart from ophthalmopathy by a model built on 13 V-J features. Expanded thyroid clonotypes (above 0.001) were mostly also found in blood.

A remark on this clonotype: Its antigen remains unknown.

RNA transcripts yielded amplified TCR beta CDR3 regions. Initially, a first-round RT-PCR of the TCR CDR3 employed the HTBI primer set. TCRdb ran MiXCR on the multiplex PCR reads and lists one entry per CDR3 protein. The data contain approximately 720,000 distinct CDR3 sequences, over 15% of them singletons. Between the trimmed V and J ends, which lost 5 bases and 4 bases, there was a span of 12 bases. Germline V lookup: CDR1 MNHNS, CDR2 SASEGT. This CDR3 is built from 14 residues. Isolation of PBMCs was performed on 8.5 to 10 ml fresh peripheral blood. The rearrangement uses TRBV6-1 and TRBJ1-5, with D maybe TRBD1 (5 bases). The TCR originated in a woman aged 50 to 60 with Graves' hyperthyroidism that later progressed to Graves' ophthalmopathy. What was sequenced was blood. This chain's CDR3 is CASSNQGSNQPQHF. CDR3 nucleotides: TGTGCCAGCAGTAATCAGGGAAGTAATCAGCCCCAGCATTTT.